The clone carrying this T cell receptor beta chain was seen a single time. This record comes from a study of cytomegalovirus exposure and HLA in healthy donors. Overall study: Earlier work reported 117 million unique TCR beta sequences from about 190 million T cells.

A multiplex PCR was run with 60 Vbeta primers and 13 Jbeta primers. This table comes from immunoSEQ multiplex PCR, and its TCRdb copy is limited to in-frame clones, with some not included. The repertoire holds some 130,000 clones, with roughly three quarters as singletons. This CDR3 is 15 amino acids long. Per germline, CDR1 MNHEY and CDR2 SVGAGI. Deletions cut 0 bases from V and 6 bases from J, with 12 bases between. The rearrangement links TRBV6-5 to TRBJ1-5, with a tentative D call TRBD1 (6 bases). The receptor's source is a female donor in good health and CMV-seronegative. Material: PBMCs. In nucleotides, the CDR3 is TGTGCCAGCAGTTACTCGGGGGGAGGGGGTCAGCCCCAGCATTTT. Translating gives CASSYSGGGGQPQHF.